These T cell receptor beta chains were read from a single sample in a study of T cells expressing NK-cell markers. After re-calling the 5' RACE reads, TCRdb lists one entry per CDR3 protein, DNA absent. The sample data list around 550,000 distinct CDR3 sequences. The specimen sequenced was blood T cells: a sorted CD56 or NKG2C T cell subset, CD4+ or CD8+ T cells, or bulk PBMC T cells (not recorded which). The receptors stem from a young man in good health. The CDR3 runs from the conserved cysteine through the conserved F or W.

J,V,CDR3
TRBJ2-7,TRBV20-1,CSARQADSYEQYF
TRBJ1-3,TRBV28,CASSFWSQVGGSGNTIYF
TRBJ2-3,TRBV6-1,CASKLDTGGADTQYF
TRBJ2-3,TRBV5-1,CASSADLSTDTQYF
TRBJ2-1,TRBV10-3,CAISESAREGLGLFF
TRBJ2-1,TRBV7-2,CASSSRGGQGNNEQFF
TRBJ2-2,TRBV29-1,CSVVGSFTGELFF
TRBJ2-1,TRBV24-1,CATSDFRTGRNYNEQFF
TRBJ1-5,TRBV12-3/TRBV12-4,CASRSRGSLLNQPQHF
TRBJ2-1,TRBV6-1,CASVLGGSDYNEQFF
TRBJ2-3,TRBV20-1,CSGSDVGLSSTDTQYF